The entry that follows covers one TCR beta chain sequence. Its antigen is not identified. This specimen comes from a study of T cell responses to AZD1222 COVID-19 vaccine. The study, taken as a whole, reports: Reports indicate that nearly half of spike-specific TCRs are directed at unmutated variant regions.

The germline V gene encodes CDR1 WNHNN and CDR2 SYGVQD (reference sequence). This CDR3 has 12 amino acids. V shed 10 bases, J shed 6 bases, and the junction held 4 bases outside the gene matches. Sequenced by immunoSEQ multiplex PCR; TCRdb stores in-frame clones only, minus some. The sample lists about 170,000 clones; about 87% were seen once. The V and J genes are TRBV10-1 and TRBJ2-2; 8 bases map to TRBD2. This clonotype was sampled from an adult who received the MenACWY meningococcal vaccine as a control. The source was peripheral blood, collected 28 days after the second dose of the MenACWY control vaccine. The CDR3 DNA reads as TGCGCCAACTCGGGGGGGGCCGGGGAGCTGTTTTTT. Translation gives CANSGGAGELFF.